Included here is one T cell receptor (beta chain) sequence, with context. This sample stems from a study of T cell changes during pregnancy in multiple sclerosis. The CDR3 contains 16 residues. V lost 2 bases, J lost 5 bases, and 8 bases stayed unmatched. In germline, CDR1 is LNHDA, CDR2 SQIVND (reference sequence). Assay used: immunoSEQ multiplex PCR; TCRdb lists only in-frame clones, some missing. The sample contains under 100,000 clones, about 95% of which appear only once. The sequenced sample was peripheral blood, obtained in the second trimester of pregnancy. This sequence was found in a female donor with multiple sclerosis, enrolled in a pregnancy study. The chain is built from TRBV19 and TRBJ2-5; 10 bases are shared with TRBD2. CDR3 in amino acids: CASSILAGEVGETQYF. The CDR3 DNA reads TGTGCCAGTAGTATACTAGCGGGAGAAGTGGGGGAGACCCAGTACTTC.